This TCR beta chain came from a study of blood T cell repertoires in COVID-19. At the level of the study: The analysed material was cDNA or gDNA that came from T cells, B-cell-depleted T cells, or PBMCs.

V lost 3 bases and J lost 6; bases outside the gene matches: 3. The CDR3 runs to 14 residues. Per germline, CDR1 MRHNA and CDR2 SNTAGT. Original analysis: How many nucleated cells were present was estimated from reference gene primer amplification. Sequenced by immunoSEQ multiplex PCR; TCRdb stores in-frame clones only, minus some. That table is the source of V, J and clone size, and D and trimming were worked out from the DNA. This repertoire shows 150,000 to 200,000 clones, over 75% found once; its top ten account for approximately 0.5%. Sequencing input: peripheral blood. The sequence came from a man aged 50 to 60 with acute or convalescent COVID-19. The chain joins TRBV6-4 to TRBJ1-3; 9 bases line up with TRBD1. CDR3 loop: CASSEGDRANTIYF. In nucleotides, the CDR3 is TGTGCCAGCAGTGAGGGGGACAGGGCAAACACCATATATTTT.